These T cell receptor beta chains were read from a single sample in a study of cytomegalovirus exposure and HLA in healthy donors. Method: immunoSEQ multiplex PCR; TCRdb's copy keeps in-frame clones and lacks some. Counted here are 150,000 or so clones, around four fifths occurring once; the ten biggest clones make up approximately 2.3%. Sequencing was carried out using PBMCs. The receptor source for this set is a man between 25 and 39 years old in good health and CMV-seropositive. Each CDR3 is given without its conserved first and last residue.

TRBV7-9,TRBJ2-7,ASTQDRGEQY
TRBV7-9,TRBJ2-7,ASSLGGGRPYEQY
TRBV7-2,TRBJ2-1,ASRRYNEQF
TRBV4-1,TRBJ2-2,ASSPGGSGVPNTGELF
TRBV10-1,TRBJ1-5,ASSRQGKGRQPQH
TRBV4-3,TRBJ2-3,ASSQPKILAGDPPLADTQY
TRBV4-1,TRBJ1-4,ASRRQGNIATNEKLF
TRBV6-5,TRBJ1-1,ASSYSVGRRTEAF
TRBV5-1,TRBJ1-5,ASSLYRRGYSNQPQH
TRBV7-6,TRBJ1-1,ASSPHITEAF
TRBV7-2,TRBJ1-4,ASSPKPGANEKLF
TRBV9,TRBJ2-7,ASSVTGGWNEQY
TRBV7-2,TRBJ1-5,ASSLVGNSNQPQH
TRBV19,TRBJ2-3,ASRSRGRTDTQY
TRBV4-3,TRBJ2-1,ASRTGTGGYYNEQF
TRBV4-1,TRBJ2-1,ASSHPGQLYNEQF
TRBV7-7,TRBJ2-2,ASSPRHEGGELF
TRBV5-4,TRBJ2-7,ASSLRTGVSSYEQY
TRBV18,TRBJ2-3,ASSPPQGLATDTQY
TRBV10-3,TRBJ2-7,AISVQVNYEQY
TRBV5-1,TRBJ1-1,ASSPGQGNTEAF
TRBV18,TRBJ1-5,ASSRQNNQPQH
TRBV5-1,TRBJ1-1,ASSLVSQGSSEAF
TRBV18,TRBJ2-5,ASSPRQVLQETQY
TRBV9,TRBJ1-1,ASEGAENTEAF
TRBV23-1,TRBJ1-5,ASSQQGQPQH
TRBV11-3,TRBJ2-7,ASSFSLSGEQY
TRBV7-9,TRBJ2-5,ASSLALSGGFQETQY
TRBV10-1,TRBJ2-1,ASIPDRYNEQF